This TCR beta chain was sequenced during a study of blood T cell repertoires in COVID-19. Looked up from germline, CDR1 is KGHDR and CDR2 is SFDVKD. This CDR3 region has 11 residues. V was pared by 5 bases and J by 7 bases, with 1 base of the junction left unmatched. Clones were sequenced by immunoSEQ multiplex PCR, and TCRdb holds only the in-frame ones, with some missing. The profile covers 95,000 to 150,000 clones, with around four fifths appearing a single time and 16% taken by the ten largest. The sequenced sample was peripheral blood. V and J are TRBV24-1 and TRBJ2-7; 7 positions match TRBD1. The clonotype was recovered from a man aged 55 to 70 with active or convalescent COVID-19. The CDR3 is CATSAQGEQYF. In DNA, the CDR3 is TGTGCCACCAGTGCACAGGGGGAGCAGTACTTC.